This is a list of T cell receptor beta chains from one sample in a study of blood T cell repertoires in COVID-19. Generated by immunoSEQ multiplex PCR, the TCRdb table keeps only in-frame clones and is missing some. The sample records 540,000 or so clones, 85% to 90% being singletons. What was sequenced was peripheral blood. The receptors were gathered from a woman aged 45-59 years with COVID-19, enrolled during active disease. Each CDR3 is given with its conserved first and last residue. The order of the fields is CDR3 DNA, CDR3 protein, J gene, V gene, CDR3 length, D gene, clone size. D genes are given only for firm matches. The size field is filled for only some rows; it gives once, few, many or a size class.

TGTGCCAGCAGTGAATTGGCGGGGGCCGATATCACCGGGGAGCTGTTTTTT | CASSELAGADITGELFF | TRBJ2-2 | TRBV25-1 | 17 | NA | NA
TGTGCCAGCAGCGAACGACTAACCGAGACCCAGTACTTC | CASSERLTETQYF | TRBJ2-5 | TRBV2 | 13 | NA | NA
TGTGCCAGCAGCCTCGGACCCCGGGGGTCGGAAGCTTTCTTT | CASSLGPRGSEAFF | TRBJ1-1 | TRBV5-5 | 14 | NA | NA
TGTGCCAGCAGTAGACCCGGGACAGGGAGCTACGAGCAGTACTTC | CASSRPGTGSYEQYF | TRBJ2-7 | TRBV27 | 15 | TRBD1 | NA
TGTGCCACCAGCAGAGCCGGCTACGAGCAGTACTTC | CATSRAGYEQYF | TRBJ2-7 | TRBV15 | 12 | NA | NA
TGTGCCAGCCCGGGACAGAGTAATGAAAAACTGTTTTTT | CASPGQSNEKLFF | TRBJ1-4 | TRBV7-9 | 13 | TRBD1 | once
TGTGCCAGTAGTATCCTGGGCAACAACTATGGCTACACCTTC | CASSILGNNYGYTF | TRBJ1-2 | TRBV19 | 14 | NA | NA
TGTGCCATCAGTGAGACAGGGGGCGCAGGGGGCTACACCTTC | CAISETGGAGGYTF | TRBJ1-2 | TRBV10-3 | 14 | TRBD1 | NA
TGCGCCAGCAGCTTGTCAGGATCCCAGCCCCAGCATTTT | CASSLSGSQPQHF | TRBJ1-5 | TRBV5-1 | 13 | NA | NA
TGTGCCAGCAGCCCCATTCCCCAGGGGCAAAACTATGGCTACACCTTC | CASSPIPQGQNYGYTF | TRBJ1-2 | TRBV3-1/TRBV3-2 | 16 | NA | NA
TGTGCCAGCAGTTACTCTGGGGGGATGGCCAAAAACATTCAGTACTTC | CASSYSGGMAKNIQYF | TRBJ2-4 | TRBV6-6 | 16 | NA | many
TGTGCCAGCAGGCGCCCGGACATGAAGCTCCACGAGCAGTACTTC | CASRRPDMKLHEQYF | TRBJ2-7 | TRBV27 | 15 | NA | NA
TGTGCCTGGAGTGTTAGCCAGGGTAATTCACCCCTCCACTTT | CAWSVSQGNSPLHF | TRBJ1-6 | TRBV30 | 14 | NA | NA
TGTGCCAGCAGCCAAGTTGGAGCGGGGGGGCCGGATACGCAGTATTTT | CASSQVGAGGPDTQYF | TRBJ2-3 | TRBV3-1/TRBV3-2 | 16 | TRBD2 | NA
TGTGCCAGCAGCCAAGAGCCCCTCCCGCTAGTTAGCCCCGGGGAGCTGTTTTTT | CASSQEPLPLVSPGELFF | TRBJ2-2 | TRBV4-2 | 18 | NA | NA
TGTGCCTGGAGTTGGGGACAGAGCAATCAGCCCCAGCATTTT | CAWSWGQSNQPQHF | TRBJ1-5 | TRBV30 | 14 | TRBD1 | NA
TGTGCCAGCAGCTTCAGCGGGGGAAACTACAATGAGCAGTTCTTC | CASSFSGGNYNEQFF | TRBJ2-1 | TRBV7-3 | 15 | TRBD2 | NA
TGTGCCAGCAGCTTAGTACTCGGGGCCTACGAGCAGTACTTC | CASSLVLGAYEQYF | TRBJ2-7 | TRBV7-8 | 14 | NA | NA
TGTGCCAGCAGTTTAATTGGGACAGCAGTCGGCGAAGGCTACACCTTC | CASSLIGTAVGEGYTF | TRBJ1-2 | TRBV2 | 16 | TRBD1 | NA
TGTGCCCCCCTCGACTGGGACACCGGGGAGCTGTTTTTT | CAPLDWDTGELFF | TRBJ2-2 | TRBV5-4 | 13 | NA | NA
TGTGCCAGCTCACCACCGCTTAACAGCCAAGAGACCCAGTACTTC | CASSPPLNSQETQYF | TRBJ2-5 | TRBV18 | 15 | NA | NA
TGTGCCAGCAGCCAGGGTTCTAGCGGGGGTTCCTACGAGCAGTACTTC | CASSQGSSGGSYEQYF | TRBJ2-7 | TRBV3-1/TRBV3-2 | 16 | TRBD2 | NA
TGTGCCAGCAGTACGGACTTAAGAAAACTGTTTTTT | CASSTDLRKLFF | TRBJ1-4 | TRBV27 | 12 | NA | NA
TGTGCCAGCTCACCCAAGGCAGCGGATAGCAATCAGCCCCAGCATTTT | CASSPKAADSNQPQHF | TRBJ1-5 | TRBV18 | 16 | NA | NA
TGTGCCTGGAGTGTACTTGGGACAGGGAACATTCAGTACTTC | CAWSVLGTGNIQYF | TRBJ2-4 | TRBV30 | 14 | TRBD1 | few
TGTGCCAGCAGTGAAGCTTGGACAGGAGCCTACAATGAGCAGTTCTTC | CASSEAWTGAYNEQFF | TRBJ2-1 | TRBV6-1 | 16 | TRBD1 | few
TGTGCCAGCAGCCCTATCAGGGGCGCCTACTACGAGCAGTACTTC | CASSPIRGAYYEQYF | TRBJ2-7 | TRBV3-1/TRBV3-2 | 15 | NA | NA
TGTGCCAGCAGCTTAAAACAGGGCACCGGGGAGCTGTTTTTT | CASSLKQGTGELFF | TRBJ2-2 | TRBV7-9 | 14 | NA | NA
TGTGCCTGGAGCAACAGGGCGGCAGTGGCCCAGTACTTC | CAWSNRAAVAQYF | TRBJ2-5 | TRBV30 | 13 | NA | NA
TGTGCCTGGAGTGTACAGGGGACTCAGCCCCAGCATTTT | CAWSVQGTQPQHF | TRBJ1-5 | TRBV30 | 13 | TRBD1 | few
TGTGCCAGCAGCGTAGGCAAGGTGGGGCTAGCCAAAAACATTCAGTACTTC | CASSVGKVGLAKNIQYF | TRBJ2-4 | TRBV9 | 17 | NA | few
TGTGCCTGGAGTGTACAGACCCCGGTTGCTTTCTTT | CAWSVQTPVAFF | TRBJ1-1 | TRBV30 | 12 | NA | NA
TGTGCCAGCAGCTTAGGGGGGGTCTCCTACGAGCAGTACTTC | CASSLGGVSYEQYF | TRBJ2-7 | TRBV7-9 | 14 | NA | once
TGTGCCAGCAGCCATCGGGGAAACACTGAAGCTTTCTTT | CASSHRGNTEAFF | TRBJ1-1 | TRBV3-1/TRBV3-2 | 13 | NA | NA
TGCGCCAGCAGCCATGGGGGCAGGGAAGAGACCCAGTACTTC | CASSHGGREETQYF | TRBJ2-5 | TRBV5-1 | 14 | NA | NA
TGTGCCAGTAGTATAGGGGAGATCTATGGCTACACCTTC | CASSIGEIYGYTF | TRBJ1-2 | TRBV19 | 13 | NA | NA
TGTGCCAGCTCACCAGGAACAGGGCATGGCTACACCTTC | CASSPGTGHGYTF | TRBJ1-2 | TRBV18 | 13 | NA | NA
TGTGCCAGCAGCAAAAGGAGCAGGCAGGGGGTTTTGGGCTACACCTTC | CASSKRSRQGVLGYTF | TRBJ1-2 | TRBV21-1 | 16 | NA | NA
TGCAGCGTTGGTCAGGGGGTTAATTCACCCCTCCACTTT | CSVGQGVNSPLHF | TRBJ1-6 | TRBV29-1 | 13 | TRBD1 | NA
TGCAGTGCTAGTGCCCGGACTAGCGGGGACCTAGATACGCAGTATTTT | CSASARTSGDLDTQYF | TRBJ2-3 | TRBV20-1 | 16 | TRBD2 | few
TGTGCCAGCAGTGAAGCTTGGCGACAGGGTTATGGCTACACCTTC | CASSEAWRQGYGYTF | TRBJ1-2 | TRBV6-1 | 15 | TRBD1 | NA
TGTGCCAGCACCGTTAAGGCGGGTAGCAATCAGCCCCAGCATTTT | CASTVKAGSNQPQHF | TRBJ1-5 | TRBV7-8 | 15 | NA | NA
TGTGCCAGCAGTCCCCCGGGACAGGCGGCTTTCTTT | CASSPPGQAAFF | TRBJ1-1 | TRBV28 | 12 | TRBD1 | once
TGTGCCAGTAGACGGGACTCCCCCGCCACTGAGCAGTTCTTC | CASRRDSPATEQFF | TRBJ2-1 | TRBV19 | 14 | NA | NA
TGCGCCAGCAGCCAAGAGACCCTAGCGGGGGGGCCAGATGAGCAGTACTTC | CASSQETLAGGPDEQYF | TRBJ2-7 | TRBV4-1 | 17 | TRBD2 | NA
TGTGCCAGCGGACAGGCTGTCACCGGGGAGCTGTTTTTT | CASGQAVTGELFF | TRBJ2-2 | TRBV12-3/TRBV12-4 | 13 | TRBD1 | few
TGTGCCAGCAGCCAAGATTGGGCAGGGAACTATGGCTACACCTTC | CASSQDWAGNYGYTF | TRBJ1-2 | TRBV4-2 | 15 | NA | NA
TGTGCCAGCAGTTACCTAGCGGGGGGGAACAATGAGCAGTTCTTC | CASSYLAGGNNEQFF | TRBJ2-1 | TRBV2 | 15 | TRBD2 | NA
TGTGCCAGCAGGGCTAGCCAAGAGGGTTACACCTTC | CASRASQEGYTF | TRBJ1-2 | TRBV2 | 12 | NA | NA
TGTGCCAGCAGCCTGGGGGACAGGGAAGGCTACACCTTC | CASSLGDREGYTF | TRBJ1-2 | TRBV7-9 | 13 | TRBD1 | NA
TGTGCTAGTGCCCCGGACTATCCTGGAAACACCATATATTTT | CASAPDYPGNTIYF | TRBJ1-3 | TRBV12-5 | 14 | NA | NA
TGTGCCAGCAGCCTTTCTCGGACAGGTCTTCTCAATCAGCCCCAGCATTTT | CASSLSRTGLLNQPQHF | TRBJ1-5 | TRBV5-6 | 17 | TRBD1 | NA